This T cell receptor (beta chain) is drawn from a study of T cell responses to AZD1222 COVID-19 vaccine. Germline assignment: CDR1 LGHDT and CDR2 YNNKEL (reference sequence). Deletions cut 4 bases from V and 0 bases from J, with 9 bases between. There are 14 residues in the CDR3. Profiling relied on immunoSEQ multiplex PCR, and the TCRdb table lists in-frame clones only, not all of them. The data contain tens of thousands of clones, 85% to 95% of them singletons. The receptor was derived from an adult who received the AZD1222 COVID-19 vaccine. The chain uses TRBV3-1 (or the pseudogene TRBV3-2) and TRBJ1-1; D call uncertain. This specimen was peripheral blood, taken 28 days after the second AZD1222 dose. CDR3 in DNA: TGTGCCAGCAGCCCTGTCGTGATGAACACTGAAGCTTTCTTT. This gives the protein CASSPVVMNTEAFF.